A selection of T cell receptor beta chains follows, all from one sample in a study of blood T cell repertoires in COVID-19. TCRdb's copy holds only in-frame clones and misses some; the assay was immunoSEQ multiplex PCR. Of 150,000 to 200,000 clones listed, 85% are singletons. Sample: peripheral blood. These TCRs come from a human donor with acute or convalescent COVID-19. The donor label of this sample is uncertain. Each CDR3 is given with its conserved first and last residue. The D gene is left open where the match is weak. Size values are once, few and many counts, or a class for expanded clones, and some rows have none.

TRBJ1-3 TRBV3-1/TRBV3-2 - few TGTGCCAGCAGTGCGGGGGCTTCCAGAAACACCATATATTTT CASSAGASRNTIYF
TRBJ1-6 TRBV29-1 TRBD1 - TGCAGCGTTGAAGTGAAGGAGGGACAGGGCCTTTGGCCCCTCCACTTT CSVEVKEGQGLWPLHF
TRBJ2-3 TRBV9 TRBD1 few TGTGCCAGCAGCTCTAACCCGGGACAGGGCACAGATACGCAGTATTTT CASSSNPGQGTDTQYF
TRBJ1-4 TRBV19 TRBD1 - TGTGCCAGTACTAGGCAACAGGGGTTCAATGAAAAACTGTTTTTT CASTRQQGFNEKLFF
TRBJ2-2 TRBV7-6 - - TGTGCCAGCAGCCCGAACGTAGTCACCGGGGAGCTGTTTTTT CASSPNVVTGELFF
TRBJ1-6 TRBV9 - - TGTGCCAGCAGCGTAGATCCCAGGGAGGGCTCACCCCTCCACTTT CASSVDPREGSPLHF
TRBJ2-2 TRBV7-3 - - TGTGCCAGCAGCTTAACGAACTATTCACCCGGGGAGCTGTTTTTT CASSLTNYSPGELFF
TRBJ2-7 TRBV5-1 TRBD1 - TGCGCCAGCAGCGGAAGGACAGGTAGCTACGAGCAGTACTTC CASSGRTGSYEQYF
TRBJ2-2 TRBV9 TRBD2 once TGTGCCAGCAGCTTTAGCGGGGGGGCCAGCACCGGGGAGCTGTTTTTT CASSFSGGASTGELFF
TRBJ1-1 TRBV7-8 TRBD1 few TGTGCCAGCAGCCGTACACAGGGGACAACTGAAGCTTTCTTT CASSRTQGTTEAFF
TRBJ1-6 TRBV30 TRBD1 - TGTGCCTGGAGTGGCGGACAGGCTTATAATTCACCCCTCCACTTT CAWSGGQAYNSPLHF
TRBJ1-2 TRBV5-1 TRBD1 - TGCGCCAGCCGTCCCGGGACAGGGGCGGGAGGCTACACCTTC CASRPGTGAGGYTF
TRBJ1-6 TRBV7-9 TRBD1 - TGTGCCAGCAGCTTAGCCCGACAGGGAAATTCACCCCTCCACTTT CASSLARQGNSPLHF
TRBJ1-2 TRBV27 TRBD1 - TGTGCCAGCAGGCGACAGGGACTTAACTATGGCTACACCTTC CASRRQGLNYGYTF
TRBJ1-5 TRBV28 - - TGTGCCAGCAGCCGTAATCAGCCCCAGCATTTT CASSRNQPQHF
TRBJ2-2 TRBV5-5 - - TGTGCCAGCAGACCACAAAGGAACACCGGGGAGCTGTTTTTT CASRPQRNTGELFF
TRBJ1-2 TRBV27 TRBD1 - TGTGCCAGCAGTTTAACACCGGGACAGGGGGCGATACGGGCCTATGGCTACACCTTC CASSLTPGQGAIRAYGYTF
TRBJ1-1 TRBV2 TRBD1 - TGTGCCAGCAGTTCGGACAGGGCGGGTGAAGCTTTCTTT CASSSDRAGEAFF
TRBJ1-6 TRBV3-1/TRBV3-2 - - TGTGCCAGCAGCCCCGGGACATATTCACCCCTCCACTTT CASSPGTYSPLHF
TRBJ2-1 TRBV14 TRBD1 - TGTGCCAGCAGCCACCTTCCGGGACAGGGAGGCAATGAGCAGTTCTTC CASSHLPGQGGNEQFF
TRBJ1-1 TRBV6-5 TRBD1 once TGTGCCAGCAGTACGTGGGCAGGGGGCTCCACTGAAGCTTTCTTT CASSTWAGGSTEAFF
TRBJ1-5 TRBV18 TRBD1 - TGTGCCAGCTCACGATTGATGCTACAGGGGGCCAATAGCAATCAGCCCCAGCATTTT CASSRLMLQGANSNQPQHF
TRBJ1-1 TRBV29-1 - - TGCAGCGCTCCGGGACTGTTAGGAGGATTACTAAACACTGAAGCTTTCTTT CSAPGLLGGLLNTEAFF
TRBJ2-7 TRBV9 - - TGTGCCAGCAGCGTTGGGAGGGGGTTACCTTACGAGCAGTACTTC CASSVGRGLPYEQYF
TRBJ2-3 TRBV19 TRBD2 few TGTGCCAGTATCGCGACTAGCATTAGCACAGATACGCAGTATTTT CASIATSISTDTQYF
TRBJ2-2 TRBV28 - few TGTGCCAGCATGGAATCGGGCACCGGGGAGCTGTTTTTT CASMESGTGELFF
TRBJ2-7 TRBV5-1 - - TGCGCCAGCAGCTTAGCCGGGGGAGCCTACGAGCAGTACTTC CASSLAGGAYEQYF
TRBJ1-4 TRBV7-2 - few TGTGCCAGCAGCTTAGGTTATGTTAATGAAAAACTGTTTTTT CASSLGYVNEKLFF
TRBJ1-1 TRBV10-2 TRBD1 - TGCGCCACCGGATCGGGGGACAGGGAAGCTTTCTTT CATGSGDREAFF
TRBJ1-5 TRBV3-1/TRBV3-2 - - TGTGCCAGCAGCCAAAACTCCGGGTATAGCAATCAGCCCCAGCATTTT CASSQNSGYSNQPQHF
TRBJ2-5 TRBV18 TRBD1 - TGTGCCAGCTCACCTCTGACAGGGGAGTTGGAGACCCAGTACTTC CASSPLTGELETQYF
TRBJ1-1 TRBV11-3 - few TGTGCCAGCAGCTCCCGGGGGTTGGGCACTGAAGCTTTCTTT CASSSRGLGTEAFF
TRBJ1-1 TRBV28 TRBD1 once TGTGCCAGCACTTCGACAGGGTGGGTCAGTGGGACCGAAGCTTTCTTT CASTSTGWVSGTEAFF
TRBJ1-4 TRBV30 - - TGTGCCTGGAGTGAGGAAAAATGGGGGGATAGAAGTGAAAAACTGTTTTTT CAWSEEKWGDRSEKLFF
TRBJ2-5 TRBV15 TRBD2 - TGTGCCACCAATAGACCCGGGACTAGCGGAGAAGAGACCCAGTACTTC CATNRPGTSGEETQYF